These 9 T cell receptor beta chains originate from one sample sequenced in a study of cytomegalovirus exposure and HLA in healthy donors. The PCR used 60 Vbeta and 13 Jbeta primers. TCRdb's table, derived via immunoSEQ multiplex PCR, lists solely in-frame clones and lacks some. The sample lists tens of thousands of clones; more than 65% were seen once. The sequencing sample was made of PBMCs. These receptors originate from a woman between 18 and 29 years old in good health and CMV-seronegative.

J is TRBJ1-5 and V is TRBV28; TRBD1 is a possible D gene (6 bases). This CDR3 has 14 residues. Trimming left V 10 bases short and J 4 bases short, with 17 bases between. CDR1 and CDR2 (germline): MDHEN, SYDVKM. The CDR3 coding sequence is TGTGCCACCCACCCCGGGGGGCGGAATCAGCCCCAGCATTTT. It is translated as CATHPGGRNQPQHF.

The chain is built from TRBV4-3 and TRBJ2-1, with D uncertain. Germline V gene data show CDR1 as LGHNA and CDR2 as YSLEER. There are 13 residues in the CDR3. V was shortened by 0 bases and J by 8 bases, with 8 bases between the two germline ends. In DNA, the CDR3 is TGCGCCAGCAGCCAAGATCTGGGCGATGAGCAGTTCTTC. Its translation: CASSQDLGDEQFF.

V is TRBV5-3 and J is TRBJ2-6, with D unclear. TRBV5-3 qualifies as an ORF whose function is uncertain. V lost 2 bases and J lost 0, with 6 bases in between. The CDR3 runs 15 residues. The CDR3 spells CARSFFFSGANVLTF. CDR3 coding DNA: TGTGCCAGAAGCTTTTTCTTCTCTGGGGCCAACGTCCTGACTTTC.

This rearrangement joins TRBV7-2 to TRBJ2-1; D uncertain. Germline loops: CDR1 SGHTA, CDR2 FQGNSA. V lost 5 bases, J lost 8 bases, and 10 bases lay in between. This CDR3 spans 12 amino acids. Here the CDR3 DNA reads TGTGCCAGCAGCCCCCTTAGTGATGAGCAGTTCTTC. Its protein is CASSPLSDEQFF.

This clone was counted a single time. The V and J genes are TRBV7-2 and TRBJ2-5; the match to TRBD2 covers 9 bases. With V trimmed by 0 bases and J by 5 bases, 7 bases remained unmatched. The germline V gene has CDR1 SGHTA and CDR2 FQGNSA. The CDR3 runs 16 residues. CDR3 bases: TGTGCCAGCAGCTTAGCGAGGGGCGGGGGGGCCGAGACCCAGTACTTC. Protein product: CASSLARGGGAETQYF.

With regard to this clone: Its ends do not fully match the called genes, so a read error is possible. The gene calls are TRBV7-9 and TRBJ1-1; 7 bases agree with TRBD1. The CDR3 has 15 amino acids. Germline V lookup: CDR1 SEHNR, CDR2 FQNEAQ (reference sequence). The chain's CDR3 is CASSLVGGQIARLWF. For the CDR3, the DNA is TGTGCCAGCAGCTTAGTCGGGGGACAGATCGCCAGGTTGTGGTTT.

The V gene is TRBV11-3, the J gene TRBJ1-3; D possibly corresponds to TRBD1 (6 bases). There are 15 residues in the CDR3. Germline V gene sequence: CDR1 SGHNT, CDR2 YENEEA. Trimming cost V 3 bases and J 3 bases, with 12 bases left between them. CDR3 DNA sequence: TGTGCCAGCAGCTTTAGGGGGACGGATGGAAACACCATATATTTT. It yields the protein CASSFRGTDGNTIYF.

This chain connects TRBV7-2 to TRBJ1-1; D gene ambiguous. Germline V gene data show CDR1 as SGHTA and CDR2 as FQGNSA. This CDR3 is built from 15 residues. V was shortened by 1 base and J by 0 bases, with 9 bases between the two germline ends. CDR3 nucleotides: TGTGCCAGCAGCTTAGGTGGCGGGGTGAACACTGAAGCTTTCTTT. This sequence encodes CASSLGGGVNTEAFF.

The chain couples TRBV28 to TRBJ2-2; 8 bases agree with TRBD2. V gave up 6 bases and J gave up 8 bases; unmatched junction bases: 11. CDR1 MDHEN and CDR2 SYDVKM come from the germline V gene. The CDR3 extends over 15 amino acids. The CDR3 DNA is TGTGCCAGCAGACACCAGACGGGACTAGGGGGGGAGCTGTTTTTT. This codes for CASRHQTGLGGELFF. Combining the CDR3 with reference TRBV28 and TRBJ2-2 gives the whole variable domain DVKVTQSSRYLVKRTGEKVFLECVQDMDHENMFWYRQDPGLGLRLIYFSYDVKMKEKGDIPEGYSVSREKKERFSLILESASTNQTSMYLCASRHQTGLGGELFFGEGSRLTVL.